This T cell receptor beta chain was profiled in a study of blood T cell repertoires in COVID-19. The sample holds a few counts of this clone. The V gene end was trimmed by 3 bases and the J gene end by 2 bases; junction bases not matched to a gene: 2. CDR3 length: 14 residues. CDR1 and CDR2 from the germline V gene are SEHNR and FQNEAQ (reference sequence). The method was immunoSEQ multiplex PCR; TCRdb's version includes in-frame clones alone and lacks a portion of them. The sample lists roughly 100,000 clones, over 70% occurring once. Sample: peripheral blood. The gene calls are TRBV7-9 and TRBJ2-7; 9 positions match TRBD1. The source of this sequence is an elderly man with active or convalescent COVID-19. This CDR3 reads CASSLDRGPYEQYF. The DNA for the CDR3 is TGTGCCAGCAGCTTGGACAGGGGACCCTACGAGCAGTACTTC.